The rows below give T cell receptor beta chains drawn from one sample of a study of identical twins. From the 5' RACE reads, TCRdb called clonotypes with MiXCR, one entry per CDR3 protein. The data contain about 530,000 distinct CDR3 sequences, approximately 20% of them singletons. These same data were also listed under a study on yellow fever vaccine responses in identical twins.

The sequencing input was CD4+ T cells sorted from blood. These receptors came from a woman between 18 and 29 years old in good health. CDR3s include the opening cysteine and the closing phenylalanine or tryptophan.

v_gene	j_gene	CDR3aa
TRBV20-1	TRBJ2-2	CSARGIPGELFF
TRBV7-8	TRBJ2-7	CASSLASSSVAYEQYF
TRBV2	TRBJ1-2	CASSETGPKALGYTF
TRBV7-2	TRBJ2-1	CASSPPLRQGIYNEQFF
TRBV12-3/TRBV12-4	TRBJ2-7	CASSFRTVRSYEQYF
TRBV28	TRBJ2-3	CATKEGQGTDTQYF
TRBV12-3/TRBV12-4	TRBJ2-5	CASSLAGRGKQETQYF
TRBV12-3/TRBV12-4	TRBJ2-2	CASALTGELFF
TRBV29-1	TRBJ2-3	CSVVPAPSTDTQYF
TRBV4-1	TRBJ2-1	CASSQDVRLAGNNEQFF
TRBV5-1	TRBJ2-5	CASSKLAGETQYF
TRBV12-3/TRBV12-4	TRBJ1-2	CASSFAGPNYGYTF
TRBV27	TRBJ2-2	CASSPGGILYTGELFF
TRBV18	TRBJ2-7	CASLSGGEQYF
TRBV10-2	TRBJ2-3	CASRQGRAGSGTDTQYF
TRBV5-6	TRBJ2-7	CASSLAGTGVGF
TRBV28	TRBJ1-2	CASSPLGDRTYGYTF
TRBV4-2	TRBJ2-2	CASSRKRQDWVNTGELFF
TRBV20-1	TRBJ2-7	CSALSSGQGSYEQYF